The rows below give T cell receptor beta chains drawn from one sample of a study of T-cell memory formation after mild COVID-19. From the 5' RACE reads, TCRdb called clonotypes with MiXCR, one entry per CDR3 protein. The data show approximately 35,000 distinct CDR3 sequences, with around 21% seen just once and roughly 1.4% held by the top ten. The source material was PBMCs or a T cell subset sorted from them (not recorded which). These receptors originate from an adult who had mild COVID-19 (a few samples of this study predate the infection). Cell type and time point are not known. Each CDR3 is given with its conserved first and last residue. D genes are given only for firm matches. For some rows the clone size is stated as once, few or many, or as a class when expanded; others skip it.

CDR3 | DNA | V | size | J | length | D
CASSPGGTYEQYF | TGTGCCAGCTCACCAGGGGGAACCTACGAGCAGTACTTC | TRBV18 | many | TRBJ2-7 | 13 | .
CSVLETRSYNEQFF | TGCAGCGTTTTAGAGACTCGCAGTTACAATGAGCAGTTCTTC | TRBV29-1 | medium-sized | TRBJ2-1 | 14 | .
CASSSGNIQYF | TGTGCCAGCAGCAGCGGAAACATTCAGTACTTC | TRBV2 | few | TRBJ2-4 | 11 | .
CASSLADRVLSYEQYF | TGTGCCAGCAGTCTCGCTGACAGGGTCCTCTCCTACGAGCAGTACTTC | TRBV6-1 | . | TRBJ2-7 | 16 | TRBD1
CASSEAPLGTNEKLFF | TGTGCCAGCAGTGAAGCGCCCCTGGGAACTAATGAAAAACTGTTTTTT | TRBV2 | many | TRBJ1-4 | 16 | .
CASSFAWGYNEQFF | TGTGCCAGCAGTTTCGCGTGGGGGTACAATGAGCAGTTCTTC | TRBV7-9 | . | TRBJ2-1 | 14 | .
CASSKVRSEESPYEQYF | TGTGCCAGCAGCAAAGTTAGAAGTGAGGAATCTCCCTACGAGCAGTACTTC | TRBV21-1 | few | TRBJ2-7 | 17 | .
CATSREGGLGQGASGEKLFF | TGTGCCACCAGCAGAGAGGGGGGATTGGGACAGGGGGCGTCCGGTGAAAAACTGTTTTTT | TRBV15 | many | TRBJ1-4 | 20 | TRBD1
CASSKVGAIDEQYF | TGTGCCAGCAGCAAAGTGGGGGCGATCGACGAGCAGTACTTC | TRBV21-1 | many | TRBJ2-7 | 14 | .
CASSKEEAGPNTGELFF | TGTGCCAGCAGCAAAGAGGAGGCGGGCCCGAACACCGGGGAGCTGTTTTTT | TRBV21-1 | many | TRBJ2-2 | 17 | .